This T cell receptor (beta chain) was recorded in a study of human T cells and chemical hapten exposure. Across the whole study: For the roughly 23-week duration of the study, patients were given weekly doses of diphenylcyclopropenone on the scalp. Recorded diagnoses among the mostly female patients were alopecia areata, totalis or universalis. The study, taken as a whole, reports: PT1 expanded TCR counts and patch test score correlated positively.

Only a few counts were recorded for this clonotype. Its antigen remains unknown. Time point described: patch test 1, 2 weeks after DPC sensitization. This sample's treatment: therapeutic diphenylcyclopropenone sensitization with weekly scalp DPC. The V gene end was trimmed by 6 bases and the J gene end by 3 bases; junction bases not matched to a gene: 10. The CDR3 consists of 16 residues. Per the germline V gene, CDR1 is SGHKS and CDR2 is YYEKEE (reference sequence). It was the library that attached unique molecular identifiers to individual cDNA molecules. TCRdb re-called the RACE reads with MiXCR, one entry per CDR3 protein. The table has around 150,000 distinct CDR3 sequences, roughly 14% seen once; the top ten hold 1.7%.

The rearrangement uses TRBV5-5 and TRBJ2-2; TRBD1 aligns across 8 bases. This TCR was recovered from a young woman with alopecia areata. Some clones in this sample may be carry-over from other donors' samples. Sample: whole blood, taken in connection with sensitization to the hapten diphenylcyclopropenone (DPC). CDR3 amino acids: CASTPRQGLDTGELFF. CDR3 DNA: TGTGCCAGCACCCCCCGACAGGGGTTAGACACCGGGGAGCTGTTTTTT.